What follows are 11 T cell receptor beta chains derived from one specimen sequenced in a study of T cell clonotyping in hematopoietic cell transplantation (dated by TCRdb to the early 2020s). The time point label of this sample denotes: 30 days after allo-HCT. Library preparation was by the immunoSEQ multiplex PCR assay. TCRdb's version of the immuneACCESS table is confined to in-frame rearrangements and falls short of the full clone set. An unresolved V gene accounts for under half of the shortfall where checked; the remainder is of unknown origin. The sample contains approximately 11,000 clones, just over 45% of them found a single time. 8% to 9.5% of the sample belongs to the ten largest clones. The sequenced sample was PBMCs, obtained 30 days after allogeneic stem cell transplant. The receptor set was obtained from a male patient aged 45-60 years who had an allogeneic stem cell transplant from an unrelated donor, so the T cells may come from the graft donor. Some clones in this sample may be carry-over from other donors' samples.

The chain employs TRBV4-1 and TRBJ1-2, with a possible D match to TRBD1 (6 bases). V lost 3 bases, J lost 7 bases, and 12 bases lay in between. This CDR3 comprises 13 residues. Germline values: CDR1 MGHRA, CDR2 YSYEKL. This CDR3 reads CASSHVSGAGYTF. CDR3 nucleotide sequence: TGCGCCAGCAGCCATGTGTCAGGGGCTGGCTACACCTTC.

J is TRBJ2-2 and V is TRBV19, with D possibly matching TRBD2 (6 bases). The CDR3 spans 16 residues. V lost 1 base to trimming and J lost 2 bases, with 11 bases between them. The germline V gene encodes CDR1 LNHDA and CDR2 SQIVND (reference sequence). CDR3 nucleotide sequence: TGTGCCAGTAGTATAGGTGGGGGGATAAACACCGGGGAGCTGTTTTTT. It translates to CASSIGGGINTGELFF.

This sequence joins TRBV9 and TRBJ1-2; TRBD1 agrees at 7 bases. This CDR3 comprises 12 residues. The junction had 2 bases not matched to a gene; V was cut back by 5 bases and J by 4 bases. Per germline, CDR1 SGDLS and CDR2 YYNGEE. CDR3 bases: TGTGCCAGCAGGGGGACAGTCTATGGCTACACCTTC. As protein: CASRGTVYGYTF. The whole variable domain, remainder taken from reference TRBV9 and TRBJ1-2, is DSGVTQTPKHLITATGQRVTLRCSPRSGDLSVYWYQQSLDQGLQFLIQYYNGEERAKGNILERFSAQQFPDLHSELNLSSLELGDSALYFCASRGTVYGYTFGSGTRLTVV.

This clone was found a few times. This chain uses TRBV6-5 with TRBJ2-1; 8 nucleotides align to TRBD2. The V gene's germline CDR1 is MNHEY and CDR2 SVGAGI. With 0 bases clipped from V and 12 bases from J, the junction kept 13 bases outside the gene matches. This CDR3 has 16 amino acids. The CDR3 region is CASSYSGLAGSPGQFF. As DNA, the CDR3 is TGTGCCAGCAGTTACTCGGGGCTAGCGGGCTCCCCCGGGCAGTTCTTC.

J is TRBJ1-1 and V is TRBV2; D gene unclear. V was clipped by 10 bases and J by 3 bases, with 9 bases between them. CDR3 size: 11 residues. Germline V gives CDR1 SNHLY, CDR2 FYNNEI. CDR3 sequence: CAIGRYTEAFF. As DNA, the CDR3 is TGTGCCATCGGACGGTACACTGAAGCTTTCTTT.

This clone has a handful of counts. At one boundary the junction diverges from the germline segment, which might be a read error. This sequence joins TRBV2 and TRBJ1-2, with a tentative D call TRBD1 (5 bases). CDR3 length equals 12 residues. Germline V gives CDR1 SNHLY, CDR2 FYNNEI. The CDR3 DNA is TGTGCCAGCAGGGGGCCAGCAGAAATCTCCCGCTTC. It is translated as CASRGPAEISRF.

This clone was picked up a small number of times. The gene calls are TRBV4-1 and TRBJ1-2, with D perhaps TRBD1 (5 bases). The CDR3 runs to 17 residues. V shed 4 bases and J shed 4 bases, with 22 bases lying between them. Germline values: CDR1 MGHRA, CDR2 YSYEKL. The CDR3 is CASSLTETGLSFYGYTF. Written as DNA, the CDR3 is TGCGCCAGCAGCCTTACCGAAACAGGTCTATCTTTCTATGGCTACACCTTC.

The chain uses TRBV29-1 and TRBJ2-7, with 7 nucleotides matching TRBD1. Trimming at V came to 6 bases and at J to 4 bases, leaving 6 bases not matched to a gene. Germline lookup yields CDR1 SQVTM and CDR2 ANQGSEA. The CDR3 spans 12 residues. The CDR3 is CSVQGDGYEQYF. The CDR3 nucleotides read TGCAGCGTCCAGGGGGACGGTTACGAGCAGTACTTC.

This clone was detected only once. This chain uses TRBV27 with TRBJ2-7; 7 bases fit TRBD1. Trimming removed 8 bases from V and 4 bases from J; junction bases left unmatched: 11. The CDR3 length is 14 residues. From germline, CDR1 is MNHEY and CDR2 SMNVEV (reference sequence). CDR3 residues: CASGAGTVPYEQYF. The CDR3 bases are TGTGCCAGCGGGGCTGGGACAGTTCCTTACGAGCAGTACTTC.

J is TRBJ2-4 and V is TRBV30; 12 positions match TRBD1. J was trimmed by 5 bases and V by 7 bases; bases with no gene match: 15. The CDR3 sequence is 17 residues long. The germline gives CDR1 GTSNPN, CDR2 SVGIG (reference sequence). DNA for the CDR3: TGTGCCTACCAGGGGGACAGGGGGCCATGGGGCGAAAACATTCAGTACTTC. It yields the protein CAYQGDRGPWGENIQYF.

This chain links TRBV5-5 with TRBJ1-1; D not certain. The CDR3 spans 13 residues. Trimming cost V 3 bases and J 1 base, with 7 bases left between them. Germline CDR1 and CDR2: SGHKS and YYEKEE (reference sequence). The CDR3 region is CASSYIENTEAFF. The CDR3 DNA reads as TGTGCCAGCAGCTACATAGAGAACACTGAAGCTTTCTTT.